This entry lists 10 T cell receptor beta chains sequenced from one sample in a study of blood T cell repertoires in COVID-19. Assay: immunoSEQ multiplex PCR; the TCRdb copy retains only in-frame clones and omits some. The sample holds 100,000 or so clones, approximately 85% seen once. Input material: peripheral blood. These receptors originate from a man aged 50 to 60 with acute or convalescent COVID-19.

V gene TRBV10-3 combines with J gene TRBJ1-1, with TRBD1 matching 8 bases. Germline CDR1 reads ENHRY; CDR2 reads SYGVKD. The CDR3 spans 15 residues. Trimming cost V 4 bases and J 0 bases; bases outside gene matches: 4. CDR3 sequence (DNA): TGTGCCATCAGTGCAACAGGGGGTATGAACACTGAAGCTTTCTTT. It codes for CAISATGGMNTEAFF.

This clone was counted a single time. The rearrangement uses TRBV27 and TRBJ2-7; 8 bases are a match to TRBD1. The CDR3 extends over 14 amino acids. Germline V gene lookup returns CDR1 MNHEY and CDR2 SMNVEV (reference sequence). The V and J ends lost 6 bases and 6 bases, in that order; junction bases with no gene match: 10. This chain's CDR3 is CASSGQGGPSEQYF. In DNA, the CDR3 is TGTGCCAGCAGCGGACAGGGTGGCCCCAGCGAGCAGTACTTC.

The chain carries TRBV5-1 and TRBJ1-5; TRBD1 agrees at 8 bases. V lost 0 bases and J lost 1; bases outside the gene matches: 12. This CDR3 has 19 amino acids. CDR1 and CDR2 (germline): SGHRS, YFSETQ. Here the CDR3 DNA reads TGCGCCAGCAGCTTGGTGCCCAACGGACAGGGTCAAAGCAATCAGCCCCAGCATTTT. It is translated as CASSLVPNGQGQSNQPQHF.

The gene calls are TRBV7-9 and TRBJ2-7; tentative D call: TRBD2 (5 bases). CDR1 and CDR2 (germline): SEHNR, FQNEAQ (reference sequence). The V and J ends lost 4 bases and 3 bases respectively, with 10 bases between them. The CDR3 has 13 residues. In DNA, the CDR3 is TGTGCCAGCAGCTCGGAGGCCGGCTACGAGCAGTACTTC. Its translation is CASSSEAGYEQYF.

The genes are TRBV11-2 and TRBJ2-7, with TRBD1 matching 7 bases. Germline trimming cut 5 bases from V and 2 bases from J; bases unmatched to any gene: 9. The CDR3 spans 15 residues. Germline-derived CDR1 and CDR2 are SGHAT and FQNNGV. CDR3 sequence reads: CASSPSGGQTYEQYF. The DNA of the CDR3 is TGTGCCAGCAGCCCCAGTGGGGGACAGACCTACGAGCAGTACTTC.

The chain couples TRBV2 to TRBJ1-6, with D unclear. The CDR3 extends over 13 amino acids. From germline, CDR1 is SNHLY and CDR2 FYNNEI. V lost 10 bases to trimming and J lost 9 bases, with 16 bases between them. The CDR3 protein is CATLRTGSSPLHF. The CDR3 DNA reads as TGTGCCACCCTAAGAACGGGAAGTTCACCCCTCCACTTT. The whole variable domain, remainder taken from reference TRBV2 and TRBJ1-6, is EPEVTQTPSHQVTQMGQEVILRCVPISNHLYFYWYRQILGQKVEFLVSFYNNEISEKSEIFDDQFSVERPDGSNFTLKIRSTKLEDSAMYFCATLRTGSSPLHFGNGTRLTVT.

The V and J genes are TRBV23-1 and TRBJ1-5; tentatively, D is TRBD1 (5 bases). TRBV23-1 is classed as an ORF, of uncertain function. This CDR3 region has 14 residues. Trimming removed 2 bases at V and 6 bases at J, with 11 bases between. In DNA, the CDR3 is TGCGCCAGCAGTCAAAGAAGGGGCAGTCAGCCCCAGCATTTT. This encodes CASSQRRGSQPQHF.

The rearrangement uses TRBV7-9 and TRBJ1-2; unclear D gene. Germline lookup yields CDR1 SEHNR and CDR2 FQNEAQ (reference sequence). V lost 7 bases and J lost 5, with 20 bases in between. The CDR3 runs 15 residues. CDR3 sequence reads: CASNNGGNLKYGYTF. In nucleotides, the CDR3 is TGTGCCAGCAATAACGGAGGGAATTTGAAGTATGGCTACACCTTC.

The J gene is TRBJ1-1, the V gene TRBV30; perhaps TRBD1 as D (5 bases). Germline V CDR1 and CDR2: GTSNPN, SVGIG (reference sequence). The CDR3 spans 12 residues. Deletions cut 4 bases from V and 4 bases from J, with 10 bases between. The CDR3 bases are TGTGCCTGGACTTGGGACTCCACTGAAGCTTTCTTT. It codes for CAWTWDSTEAFF.

The chain joins TRBV7-9 to TRBJ2-7; D possibly corresponds to TRBD2 (6 bases). There are 14 residues in the CDR3. The V end lost 0 bases, the J end lost 6 bases, and 12 bases lay between the germline ends. Per germline, CDR1 SEHNR and CDR2 FQNEAQ (reference sequence). The DNA for the CDR3 is TGTGCCAGCAGCTTAGCGGGGGGATGGGTCGAGCAGTACTTC. This gives the protein CASSLAGGWVEQYF.